This TCR beta chain was recorded in a study of shared clonotypes between healthy human individuals. Across the study: Three plates each covered CD4 naive and memory; CD8 naive two, CD8 memory one.

TCRdb's table, derived via immunoSEQ multiplex PCR, lists solely in-frame clones and lacks some. The sample includes some 630,000 clones, 95% to 97% seen only once; the top ten take about 0.12%. The ends lost 5 bases at V and 8 bases at J; junction bases unmatched: 4. This CDR3 region has 12 residues. CDR1 and CDR2 (germline): LNHDA, SQIVND (reference sequence). With regard to this clone: Antigen specificity is unknown.

Findings and limits, study-wide: Only blood was sampled, and tissue TCR repertoires likely differ from blood ones. Clonotypes that were shared across a handful of donors made up about 4.5% of naive CD4 clonotypes.

Naivety among CD8 cells was defined by CD45RO negativity and positive CCR7 selection, thereby excluding terminally differentiated effector memory CD45RA+ cells. The donors were adults (healthy and HIV-negative) with no recent acute infections or vaccinations. Specimen: naive CD8+ T cells sorted from blood. This TCR came from a woman between 25 and 40 years old in good health. This chain joins TRBV19 and TRBJ1-2; 8 bases align to TRBD1. The CDR3: CASSGQGGGYTF. The CDR3 DNA sequence: TGTGCCAGTAGTGGACAGGGAGGAGGCTACACCTTC.